These T cell receptor beta chains were read from a single sample in a study of T cell changes during pregnancy in multiple sclerosis. Data came from immunoSEQ multiplex PCR; TCRdb stores just in-frame clones and leaves some out. The repertoire consists of approximately 60,000 clones, with 91% occurring once and the leading ten covering around 3.3%. The starting material was peripheral blood, obtained after pregnancy. The receptors here all came from a female donor in good health, enrolled as a control in a pregnancy study. The CDR3 runs from the conserved cysteine through the conserved F or W. The order of the fields is clone size, J gene, D gene, V gene, CDR3 DNA, CDR3 protein. The D gene is left open where the match is weak. The size field is filled for only some rows; it gives once, few, many or a size class.

size: .; J: TRBJ2-1; D: .; V: TRBV9; DNA: TGTGCCAGCAGCGTAGGTGGTCGGGGTGAGGTCAATGAGCAGTTCTTC; CDR3: CASSVGGRGEVNEQFF
size: .; J: TRBJ2-1; D: .; V: TRBV5-1; DNA: TGCGCCAGCAGCTTGGGCTATTATGAGCAGTTCTTC; CDR3: CASSLGYYEQFF
size: .; J: TRBJ2-7; D: .; V: TRBV28; DNA: TGTGCCAGCACTGCGGCGGGAAACTACGAGCAGTACTTC; CDR3: CASTAAGNYEQYF
size: .; J: TRBJ1-4; D: .; V: TRBV10-3; DNA: TGTGCCATCAGTGAGCCTCGTAATGAAAAACTGTTTTTT; CDR3: CAISEPRNEKLFF
size: .; J: TRBJ1-2; D: TRBD1; V: TRBV10-3; DNA: TGTGCCATCAGTGGGGACAGTGCCACGAACTATGGCTACACCTTC; CDR3: CAISGDSATNYGYTF
size: .; J: TRBJ1-1; D: .; V: TRBV18; DNA: TGTGCCAGCTCACCAAATGAGGGACACCTGAACACTGAAGCTTTCTTT; CDR3: CASSPNEGHLNTEAFF
size: .; J: TRBJ2-7; D: .; V: TRBV27; DNA: TGTGCCAGCAGTCTTACCCCAGGGACACAACCTTCCTACGAGCAGTACTTC; CDR3: CASSLTPGTQPSYEQYF
size: .; J: TRBJ2-3; D: TRBD2; V: TRBV7-9; DNA: TGTGCCAGCAGCTTAGCGTGGGCGGGAGGGCACACAGATACGCAGTATTTT; CDR3: CASSLAWAGGHTDTQYF
size: .; J: TRBJ2-1; D: TRBD1; V: TRBV5-4; DNA: TGTGCCAGCAGCCAGACAGGGGGCCCCTACAATGAGCAGTTCTTC; CDR3: CASSQTGGPYNEQFF
size: .; J: TRBJ1-2; D: .; V: TRBV28; DNA: TGTGCCAGCACATTCCCGACAACGGAAGGCTACACCTTC; CDR3: CASTFPTTEGYTF
size: .; J: TRBJ1-1; D: TRBD1; V: TRBV10-3; DNA: TGTGCCATCAGTACTAGGGGGCCAGAGAACACTGAAGCTTTCTTT; CDR3: CAISTRGPENTEAFF
size: .; J: TRBJ2-5; D: TRBD2; V: TRBV7-2; DNA: TGTGCCAGCAGCTCTCGGCGGGGTAGCGGGGGGTCCGTGGGAATGACCCAGTACTTC; CDR3: CASSSRRGSGGSVGMTQYF
size: .; J: TRBJ1-6; D: TRBD1; V: TRBV19; DNA: TGTGCCAGTAGTATAGTCGCCAGGGGGCAATCACCCCTCCACTTT; CDR3: CASSIVARGQSPLHF
size: .; J: TRBJ2-7; D: TRBD1; V: TRBV28; DNA: TGTGCCAGCACTCCTGGGACAGGAGAACGCGAGCAGTACTTC; CDR3: CASTPGTGEREQYF
size: once; J: TRBJ1-5; D: TRBD1; V: TRBV19; DNA: TGTGCCAGTAGTAGGGACAGGGGGTTCAATCAGCCCCAGCATTTT; CDR3: CASSRDRGFNQPQHF
size: once; J: TRBJ1-1; D: .; V: TRBV11-2; DNA: TGTGCCAGCAGCTTCCCTCCGGGTTCCAACACTGAAGCTTTCTTT; CDR3: CASSFPPGSNTEAFF
size: .; J: TRBJ2-3; D: TRBD1; V: TRBV5-6; DNA: TGTGCCAGCAGCCAGACAGGGGGAGTAGATACGCAGTATTTT; CDR3: CASSQTGGVDTQYF
size: .; J: TRBJ2-1; D: TRBD2; V: TRBV28; DNA: TGTGCCAGCGAAAGACTAGCGGGGGCCTCCTACAATGAGCAGTTCTTC; CDR3: CASERLAGASYNEQFF
size: .; J: TRBJ2-1; D: .; V: TRBV6-5; DNA: TGTGCCAGCAAAAAGAGGTCCCTCGTCGATGAGCAGTTCTTC; CDR3: CASKKRSLVDEQFF
size: .; J: TRBJ2-3; D: .; V: TRBV7-3; DNA: TGTGCCAGCAGCTTTACAGAGACAGATACGCAGTATTTT; CDR3: CASSFTETDTQYF
size: .; J: TRBJ2-5; D: .; V: TRBV7-2; DNA: TGTGCCAGCAGCCCTCACCAAGAGACCCAGTACTTC; CDR3: CASSPHQETQYF
size: once; J: TRBJ2-7; D: .; V: TRBV4-1; DNA: TGCGCCAGCAGCCAACTGGACATGGGCCTCATTACCTACGAGCAGTACTTC; CDR3: CASSQLDMGLITYEQYF
size: .; J: TRBJ1-2; D: TRBD1; V: TRBV19; DNA: TGTGCCAGTAGCGAGATCACAGGGGTCTATGGCTACACCTTC; CDR3: CASSEITGVYGYTF
size: .; J: TRBJ1-2; D: .; V: TRBV28; DNA: TGTGCCAGCAGCAGGGTTATAAGTGACTATGGCTACACCTTC; CDR3: CASSRVISDYGYTF
size: once; J: TRBJ2-3; D: TRBD2; V: TRBV10-2; DNA: TGCGCCAGCAGTGTGGGCGGGGGGGGAGCAGATACGCAGTATTTT; CDR3: CASSVGGGGADTQYF